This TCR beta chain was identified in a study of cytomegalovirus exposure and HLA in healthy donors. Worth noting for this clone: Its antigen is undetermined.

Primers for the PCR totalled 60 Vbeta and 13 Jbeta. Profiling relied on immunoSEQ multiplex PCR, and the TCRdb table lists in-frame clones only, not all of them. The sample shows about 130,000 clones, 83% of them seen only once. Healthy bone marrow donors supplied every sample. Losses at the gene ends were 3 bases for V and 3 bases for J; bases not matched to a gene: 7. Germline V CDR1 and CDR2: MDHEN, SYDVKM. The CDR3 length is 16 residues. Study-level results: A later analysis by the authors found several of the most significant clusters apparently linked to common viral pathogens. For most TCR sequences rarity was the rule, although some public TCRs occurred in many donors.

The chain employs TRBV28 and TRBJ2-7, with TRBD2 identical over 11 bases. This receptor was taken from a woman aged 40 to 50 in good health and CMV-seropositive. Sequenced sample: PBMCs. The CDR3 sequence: CASSLGTSGNFYEQYF. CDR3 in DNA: TGTGCCAGCAGTTTGGGGACTAGCGGAAACTTCTACGAGCAGTACTTC.